The clone carrying this TCR beta chain was observed a few times. The entry originates in a study of blood T cell repertoires in COVID-19. Turning to the study itself: Both acute and convalescent COVID-19 samples were obtained from the United States, Italy and Spain. PBMCs, B-cell-depleted T cells, or T cells were the source of the cDNA or gDNA that made up the material.

Only in-frame clones appear in the TCRdb table, and some are missing; sequencing was by immunoSEQ multiplex PCR. Of roughly 250,000 clones listed, 70% to 90% are singletons. Per the germline V gene, CDR1 is GTSNPN and CDR2 is SVGIG (reference sequence). The CDR3 covers 14 residues. This clonotype originated in a woman in her 50s with acute or convalescent COVID-19. The source material was peripheral blood. J is TRBJ1-4 and V is TRBV30; D not resolved. Written as DNA, the CDR3 is TGTGCACTCTTTGGAACAGAACATAATGAAAAACTGTTTTTT. It codes for CALFGTEHNEKLFF.